The following is a T cell receptor beta chain sequence with its context. The data are from a study of blood T cell repertoires in COVID-19. Overall study: Samples of COVID-19 (acute and convalescent) were obtained from the United States, Italy and Spain. Sources were T cells, B-cell-depleted T cells, or PBMCs; the material itself was cDNA or gDNA.

CDR3 length: 13 residues. V was shortened by 2 bases and J by 9 bases, with 14 bases between the two germline ends. From germline, CDR1 is SQVTM and CDR2 ANQGSEA. Original data processing: For nucleated cells, counts were estimated from reference gene primer amplification. Profiling relied on immunoSEQ multiplex PCR, and the TCRdb table lists in-frame clones only, not all of them. V, J and clone size were drawn from that table, and D and trimming were deduced from the DNA. Of 210,000 or so clones listed, around 84% are singletons. The chain has TRBV29-1 and TRBJ2-1; D might be TRBD1 (6 bases). Sequencing used peripheral blood. The TCR comes from a human donor in a cohort sampled during active COVID-19. The CDR3 DNA reads as TGCAGCGTTGAAAGGGTCCAAGGGGGTGAGCAGTTCTTC. It is translated as CSVERVQGGEQFF.